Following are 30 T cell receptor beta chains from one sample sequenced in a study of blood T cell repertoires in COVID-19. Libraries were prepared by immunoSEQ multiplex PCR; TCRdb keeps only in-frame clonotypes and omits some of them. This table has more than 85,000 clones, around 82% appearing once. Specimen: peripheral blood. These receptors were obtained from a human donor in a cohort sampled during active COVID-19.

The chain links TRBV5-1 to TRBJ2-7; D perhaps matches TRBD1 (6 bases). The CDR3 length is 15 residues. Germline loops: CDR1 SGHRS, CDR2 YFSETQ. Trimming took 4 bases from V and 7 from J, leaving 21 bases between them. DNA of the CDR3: TGCGCCAGCAGCCACAAGCCACAAGGGGGAGTAGAGCAGTACTTC. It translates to CASSHKPQGGVEQYF.

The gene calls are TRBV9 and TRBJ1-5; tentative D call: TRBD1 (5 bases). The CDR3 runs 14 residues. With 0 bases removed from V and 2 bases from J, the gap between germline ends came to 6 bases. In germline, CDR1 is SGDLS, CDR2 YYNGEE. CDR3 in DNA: TGTGCCAGCAGCGTAGCGGGGGGCAATCAGCCCCAGCATTTT. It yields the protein CASSVAGGNQPQHF. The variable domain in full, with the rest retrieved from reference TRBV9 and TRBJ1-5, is DSGVTQTPKHLITATGQRVTLRCSPRSGDLSVYWYQQSLDQGLQFLIQYYNGEERAKGNILERFSAQQFPDLHSELNLSSLELGDSALYFCASSVAGGNQPQHFGDGTRLSIL.

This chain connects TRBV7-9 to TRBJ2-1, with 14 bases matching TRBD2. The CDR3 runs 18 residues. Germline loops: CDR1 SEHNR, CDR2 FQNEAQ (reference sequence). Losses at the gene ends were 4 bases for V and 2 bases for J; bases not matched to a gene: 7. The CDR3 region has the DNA TGTGCCAGCAGCTCCCGGACTAGCGGGAGGACCACCTACAATGAGCAGTTCTTC. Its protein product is CASSSRTSGRTTYNEQFF.

The CDR3, as DNA: TGTGCCAGCAGTTACGGTGGGACTAGCGGGACCTACGAGCAGTACTTC. This gives the protein CASSYGGTSGTYEQYF. The chain recombines TRBV6-2 or TRBV6-3 with TRBJ2-7, with TRBD2 identical over 13 bases. The CDR3 loop spans 16 amino acids. Germline trimming cut 2 bases from V and 2 bases from J; bases unmatched to any gene: 3. Germline CDR1 MNHEY, CDR2 SVGEGT.

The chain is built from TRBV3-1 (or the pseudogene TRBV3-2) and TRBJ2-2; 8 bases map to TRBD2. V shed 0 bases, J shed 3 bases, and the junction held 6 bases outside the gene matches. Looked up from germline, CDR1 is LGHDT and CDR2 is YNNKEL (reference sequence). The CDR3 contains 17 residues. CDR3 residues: CASSQDIPRGDTGELFF. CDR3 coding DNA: TGTGCCAGCAGCCAAGATATCCCGCGGGGGGACACCGGGGAGCTGTTTTTT.

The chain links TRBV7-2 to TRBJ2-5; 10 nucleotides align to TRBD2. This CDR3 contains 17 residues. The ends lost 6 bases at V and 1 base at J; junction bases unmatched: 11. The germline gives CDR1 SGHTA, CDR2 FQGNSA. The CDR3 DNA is TGTGCCAGCAGTTTACACACTTCTAGCGGGGGCCAAGAGACCCAGTACTTC. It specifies CASSLHTSSGGQETQYF.

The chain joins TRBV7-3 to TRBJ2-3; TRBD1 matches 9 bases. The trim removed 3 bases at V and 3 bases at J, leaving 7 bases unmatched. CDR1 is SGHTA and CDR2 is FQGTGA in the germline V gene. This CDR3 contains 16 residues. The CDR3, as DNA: TGTGCCAGCAGCTTGATGACAGGGGGAGGGACAGATACGCAGTATTTT. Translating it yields CASSLMTGGGTDTQYF. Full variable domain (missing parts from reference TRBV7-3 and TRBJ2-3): GAGVSQTPSNKVTEKGKYVELRCDPISGHTALYWYRQSLGQGPEFLIYFQGTGAADDSGLPNDRFFAVRPEGSVSTLKIQRTERGDSAVYLCASSLMTGGGTDTQYFGPGTRLTVL.

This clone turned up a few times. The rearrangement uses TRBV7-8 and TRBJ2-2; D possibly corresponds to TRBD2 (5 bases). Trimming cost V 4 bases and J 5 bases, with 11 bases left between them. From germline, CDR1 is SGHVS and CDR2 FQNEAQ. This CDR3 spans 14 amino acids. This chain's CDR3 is CASSSGSGTGELFF. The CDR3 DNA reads TGTGCCAGCAGCTCGGGGTCGGGGACCGGGGAGCTGTTTTTT.

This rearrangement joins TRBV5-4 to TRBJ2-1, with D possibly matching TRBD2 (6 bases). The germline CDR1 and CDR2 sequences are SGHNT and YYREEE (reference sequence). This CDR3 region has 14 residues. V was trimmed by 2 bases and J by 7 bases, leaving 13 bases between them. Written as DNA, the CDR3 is TGTGCCAGCAGCTTCCGGTCTAGCGAGAATGAGCAGTTCTTC. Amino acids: CASSFRSSENEQFF.

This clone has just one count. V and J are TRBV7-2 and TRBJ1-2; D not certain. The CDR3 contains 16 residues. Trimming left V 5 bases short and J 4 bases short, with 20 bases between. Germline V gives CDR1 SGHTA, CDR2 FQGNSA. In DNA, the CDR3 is TGTGCCAGCAGCCTAGGGTTTAGGAGTCGGGGCTATGGCTACACCTTC. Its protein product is CASSLGFRSRGYGYTF.

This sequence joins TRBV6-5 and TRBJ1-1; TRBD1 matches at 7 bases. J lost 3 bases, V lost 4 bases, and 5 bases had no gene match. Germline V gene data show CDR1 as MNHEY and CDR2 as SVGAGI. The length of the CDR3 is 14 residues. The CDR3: CASSSAGGDTEAFF. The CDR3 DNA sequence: TGTGCCAGCAGTTCCGCAGGGGGAGACACTGAAGCTTTCTTT.

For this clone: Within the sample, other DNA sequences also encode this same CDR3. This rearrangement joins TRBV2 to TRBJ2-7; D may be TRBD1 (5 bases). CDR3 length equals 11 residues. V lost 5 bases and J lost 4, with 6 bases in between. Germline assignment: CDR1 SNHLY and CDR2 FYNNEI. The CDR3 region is CASSPGYEQYF. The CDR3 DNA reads TGTGCCAGCAGTCCAGGGTACGAGCAGTACTTC.

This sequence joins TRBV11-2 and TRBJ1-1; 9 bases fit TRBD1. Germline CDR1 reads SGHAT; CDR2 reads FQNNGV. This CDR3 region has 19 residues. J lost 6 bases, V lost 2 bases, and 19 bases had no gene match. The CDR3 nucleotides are TGTGCCAGCAGCTTAAACCTACAGGGGGCTGGGTTTCGCTCGTCTGAAGCTTTCTTT. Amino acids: CASSLNLQGAGFRSSEAFF.

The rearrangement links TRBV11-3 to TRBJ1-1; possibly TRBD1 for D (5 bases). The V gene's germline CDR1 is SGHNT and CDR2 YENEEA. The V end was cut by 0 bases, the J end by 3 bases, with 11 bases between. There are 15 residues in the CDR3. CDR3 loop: CASSLEGGAHTEAFF. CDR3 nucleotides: TGTGCCAGCAGCTTAGAAGGAGGGGCACACACTGAAGCTTTCTTT.

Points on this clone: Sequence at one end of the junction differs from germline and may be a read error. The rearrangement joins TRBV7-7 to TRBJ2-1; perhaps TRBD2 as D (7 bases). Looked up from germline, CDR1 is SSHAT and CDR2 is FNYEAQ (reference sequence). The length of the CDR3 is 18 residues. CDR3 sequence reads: CASSPLRWGGAKVGEQFF. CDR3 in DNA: TGTGCTAGCAGCCCCCTCCGTTGGGGGGGGGCCAAGGTTGGTGAGCAGTTCTTC.

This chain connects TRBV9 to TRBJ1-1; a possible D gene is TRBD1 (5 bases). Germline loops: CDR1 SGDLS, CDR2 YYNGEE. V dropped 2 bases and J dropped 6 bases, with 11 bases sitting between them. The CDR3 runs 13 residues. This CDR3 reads CASSVGGDAEAFF. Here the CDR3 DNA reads TGTGCCAGCAGCGTGGGGGGGGACGCTGAAGCTTTCTTT.

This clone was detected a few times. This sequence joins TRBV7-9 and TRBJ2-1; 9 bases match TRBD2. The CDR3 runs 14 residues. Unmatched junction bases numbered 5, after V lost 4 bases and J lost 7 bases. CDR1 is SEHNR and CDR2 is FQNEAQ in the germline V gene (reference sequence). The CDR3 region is CASSSTSGLNEQFF. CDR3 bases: TGTGCCAGCAGCTCTACTAGCGGGTTGAATGAGCAGTTCTTC.

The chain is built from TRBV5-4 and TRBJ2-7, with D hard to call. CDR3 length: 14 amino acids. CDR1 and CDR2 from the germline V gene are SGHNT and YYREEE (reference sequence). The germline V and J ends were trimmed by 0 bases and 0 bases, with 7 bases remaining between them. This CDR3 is CASSLGWSSYEQYF. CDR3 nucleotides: TGTGCCAGCAGCTTGGGGTGGAGCTCCTACGAGCAGTACTTC.

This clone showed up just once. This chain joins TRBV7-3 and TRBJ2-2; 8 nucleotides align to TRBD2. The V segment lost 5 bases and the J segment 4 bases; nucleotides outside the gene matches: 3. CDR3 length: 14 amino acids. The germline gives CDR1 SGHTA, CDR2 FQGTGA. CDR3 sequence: CASSVGLATGELFF. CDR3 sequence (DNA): TGTGCCAGCAGCGTCGGACTAGCCACCGGGGAGCTGTTTTTT.

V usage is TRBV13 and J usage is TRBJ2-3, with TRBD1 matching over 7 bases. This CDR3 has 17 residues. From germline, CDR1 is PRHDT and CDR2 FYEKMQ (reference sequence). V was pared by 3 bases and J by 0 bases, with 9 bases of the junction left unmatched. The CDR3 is CASSFDREVGSTDTQYF. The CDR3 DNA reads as TGTGCCAGCAGCTTCGACAGGGAAGTTGGAAGCACAGATACGCAGTATTTT.

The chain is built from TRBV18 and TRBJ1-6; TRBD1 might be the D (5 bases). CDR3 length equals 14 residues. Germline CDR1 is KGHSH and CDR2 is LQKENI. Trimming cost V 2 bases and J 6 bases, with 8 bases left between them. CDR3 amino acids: CASSPRGGNSPLHF. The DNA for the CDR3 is TGTGCCAGCTCACCAAGGGGAGGTAATTCACCCCTCCACTTT.

As DNA, the CDR3 is TGTGCCAGCAGGCCTACAGGACTAGCGGGAGTCAATGAGCAGTTCTTC. This translates into CASRPTGLAGVNEQFF. This sequence joins TRBV28 and TRBJ2-1, with 13 bases identical to TRBD2. Germline CDR1 and CDR2: MDHEN and SYDVKM. This CDR3 has 16 residues. The V and J ends lost 6 bases and 6 bases, in that order; junction bases with no gene match: 8.

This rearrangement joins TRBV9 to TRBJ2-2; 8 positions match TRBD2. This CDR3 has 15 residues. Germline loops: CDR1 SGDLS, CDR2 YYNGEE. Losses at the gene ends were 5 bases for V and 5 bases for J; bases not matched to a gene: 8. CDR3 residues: CASRSFSGDTGELFF. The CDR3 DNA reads TGTGCCAGCAGGTCCTTTAGCGGGGATACCGGGGAGCTGTTTTTT.

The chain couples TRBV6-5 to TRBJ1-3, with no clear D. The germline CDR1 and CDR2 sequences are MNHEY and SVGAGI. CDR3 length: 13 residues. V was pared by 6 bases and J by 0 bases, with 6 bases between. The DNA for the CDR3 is TGTGCCAGCAGGGAGAGCTCTGGAAACACCATATATTTT. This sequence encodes CASRESSGNTIYF.

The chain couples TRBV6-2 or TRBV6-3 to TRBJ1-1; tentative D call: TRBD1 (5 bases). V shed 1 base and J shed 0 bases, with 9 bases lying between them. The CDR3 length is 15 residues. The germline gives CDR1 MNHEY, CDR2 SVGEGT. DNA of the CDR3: TGTGCCAGCAGTTACTGGGGGGAGATGAACACTGAAGCTTTCTTT. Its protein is CASSYWGEMNTEAFF.

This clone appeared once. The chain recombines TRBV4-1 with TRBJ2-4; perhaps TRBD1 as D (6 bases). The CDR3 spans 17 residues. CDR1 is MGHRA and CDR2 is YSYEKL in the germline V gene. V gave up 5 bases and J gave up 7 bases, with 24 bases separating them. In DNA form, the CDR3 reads TGCGCCAGCAGCGAAAGGGGGTCCAGCAGTAGGTTCAACATTCAGTACTTC. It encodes CASSERGSSSRFNIQYF.

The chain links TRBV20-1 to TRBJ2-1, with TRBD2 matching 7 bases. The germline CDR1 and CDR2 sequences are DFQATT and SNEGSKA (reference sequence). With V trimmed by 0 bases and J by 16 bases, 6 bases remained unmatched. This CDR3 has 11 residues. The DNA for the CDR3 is TGCAGTGCTAGAGAAGCGGGAAATGGCTTCTTC. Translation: CSAREAGNGFF.

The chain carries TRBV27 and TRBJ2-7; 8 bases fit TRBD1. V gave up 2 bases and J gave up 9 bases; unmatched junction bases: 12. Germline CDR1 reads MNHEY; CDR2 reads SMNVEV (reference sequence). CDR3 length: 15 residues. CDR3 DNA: TGTGCCAGCAGTTTAAATGGGCAGGGGGCCTTCGTGCAGTACTTC. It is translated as CASSLNGQGAFVQYF.

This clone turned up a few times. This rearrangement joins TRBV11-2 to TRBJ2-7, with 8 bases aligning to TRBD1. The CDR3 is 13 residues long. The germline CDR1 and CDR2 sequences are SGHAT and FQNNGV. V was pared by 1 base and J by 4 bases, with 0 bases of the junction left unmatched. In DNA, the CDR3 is TGTGCCAGCAGCTTAGGGACAGGGTACGAGCAGTACTTC. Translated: CASSLGTGYEQYF.

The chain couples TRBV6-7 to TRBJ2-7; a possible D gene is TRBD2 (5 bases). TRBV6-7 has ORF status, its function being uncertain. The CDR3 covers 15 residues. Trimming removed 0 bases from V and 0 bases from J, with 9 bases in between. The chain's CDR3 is CASSYSAADSYEQYF. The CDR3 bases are TGTGCCAGCAGTTACTCAGCGGCTGACTCCTACGAGCAGTACTTC.